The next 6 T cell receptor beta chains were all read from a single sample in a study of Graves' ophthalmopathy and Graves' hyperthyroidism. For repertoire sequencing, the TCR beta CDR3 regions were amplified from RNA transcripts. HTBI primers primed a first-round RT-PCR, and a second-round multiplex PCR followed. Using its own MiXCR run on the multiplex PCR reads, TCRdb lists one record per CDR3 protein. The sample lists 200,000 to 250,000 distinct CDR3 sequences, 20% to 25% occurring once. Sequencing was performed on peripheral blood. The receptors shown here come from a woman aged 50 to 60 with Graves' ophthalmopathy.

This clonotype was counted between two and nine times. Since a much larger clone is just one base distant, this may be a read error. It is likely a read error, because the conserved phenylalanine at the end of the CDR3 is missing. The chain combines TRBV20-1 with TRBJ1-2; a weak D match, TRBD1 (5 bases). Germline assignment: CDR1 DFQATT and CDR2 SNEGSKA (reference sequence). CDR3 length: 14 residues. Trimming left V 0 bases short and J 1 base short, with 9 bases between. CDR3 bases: TGCAGTGCTAGAGATTTGGGGGGTAACTATGGCTACACCATC. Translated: CSARDLGGNYGYTI.

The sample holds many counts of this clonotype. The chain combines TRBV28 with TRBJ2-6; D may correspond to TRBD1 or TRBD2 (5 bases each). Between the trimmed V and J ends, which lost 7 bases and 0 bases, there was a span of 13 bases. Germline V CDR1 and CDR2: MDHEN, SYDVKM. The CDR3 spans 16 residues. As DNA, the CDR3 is TGTGCCAGCACCCCACCCGGGACCTCTGGGGCCAACGTCCTGACTTTC. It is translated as CASTPPGTSGANVLTF.

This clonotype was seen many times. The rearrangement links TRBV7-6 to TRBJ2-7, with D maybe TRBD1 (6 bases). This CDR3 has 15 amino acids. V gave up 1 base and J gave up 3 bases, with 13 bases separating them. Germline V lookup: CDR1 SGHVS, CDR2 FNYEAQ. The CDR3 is CASSLDTGTNYEQYF. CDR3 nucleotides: TGTGCCAGCAGCTTAGATACGGGGACAAACTACGAGCAGTACTTC.

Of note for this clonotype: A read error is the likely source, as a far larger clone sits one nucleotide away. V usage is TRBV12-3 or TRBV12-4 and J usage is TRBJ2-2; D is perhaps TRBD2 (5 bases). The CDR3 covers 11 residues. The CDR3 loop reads CASSFPGVLFF. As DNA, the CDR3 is TGTGCCAGCAGTTTCCCCGGGGTGCTGTTTTTT.

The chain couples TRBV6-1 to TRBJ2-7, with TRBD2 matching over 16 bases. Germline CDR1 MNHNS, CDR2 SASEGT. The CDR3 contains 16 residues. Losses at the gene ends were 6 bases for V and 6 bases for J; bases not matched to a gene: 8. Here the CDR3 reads CASSLGTSGRAGEQYF. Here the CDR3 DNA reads TGTGCCAGCAGCCTGGGGACTAGCGGGAGGGCCGGCGAGCAGTACTTC.

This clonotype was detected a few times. The DNA for the CDR3 is TGTGCCAGCTGCGACCAGGGAACTCCACCCCTCCACTTT. This gives the protein CASCDQGTPPLHF. The chain employs TRBV18 and TRBJ1-6, with D possibly matching TRBD1 (5 bases). CDR1 and CDR2 from the germline V gene are KGHSH and LQKENI. Trimming pared 7 bases from V and 11 bases from J, leaving 15 bases between. The CDR3 spans 13 residues.